This T cell receptor beta chain came from a study of blood T cell repertoires in COVID-19. Here immunoSEQ multiplex PCR was the method, and the copy in TCRdb shows in-frame clones only, minus some. The sample records around 300,000 clones, roughly 90% being singletons. Deletions cut 5 bases from V and 7 bases from J, with 12 bases between. This CDR3 comprises 13 residues. Germline CDR1 SGHRS, CDR2 YFSETQ. The TCR comes from an older woman who had recovered from COVID-19. The chain recombines TRBV5-1 with TRBJ1-4; D is unclear. The sequencing input was PBMCs or T cells enriched from blood (not recorded which). CDR3 DNA sequence: TGCGCCAGCAGGTTTCGGGATGCTGAAAAACTGTTTTTT. As protein: CASRFRDAEKLFF. Drawing the rest from reference TRBV5-1 and TRBJ1-4, the complete variable domain is KAGVTQTPRYLIKTRGQQVTLSCSPISGHRSVSWYQQTPGQGLQFLFEYFSETQRNKGNFPGRFSGRQFSNSRSEMNVSTLELGDSALYLCASRFRDAEKLFFGSGTQLSVL.